Listed here is a single T cell receptor (beta chain). Antigen specificity is unknown. The data derive from a study of radiation and T cells in renal cell carcinoma. The repertoire was sequenced with immunoSEQ multiplex PCR; TCRdb's copy has only in-frame clones and lacks some. The table lists some 140,000 clones, nearly 90% of them singletons. General observations from the study: From baseline, blood top tumor clonotypes peaked at 2 weeks post-radiation. No pretreatment tumor biopsies were available for baseline clonotypes.

The time point here: baseline pretreatment blood. Treatment of the sample: 15 Gy SBRT to primary tumor, nephrectomy 4 weeks later. The tumor was a clear cell renal cell carcinoma. There are 13 residues in the CDR3. Germline CDR1 reads KGHSH; CDR2 reads LQKENI. Trimming took 2 bases from V and 15 from J, leaving 17 bases between them. This TCR was sampled from a woman between 50 and 59 years old with renal cell carcinoma. Sample: blood, taken from a patient whose treatment included radiotherapy and nephrectomy. The chain carries TRBV18 and TRBJ2-1; no firm D call. The CDR3 spells CASSPSNSVYGFF. The CDR3 nucleotides read TGTGCCAGCTCACCATCGAATTCGGTTTATGGGTTCTTC.